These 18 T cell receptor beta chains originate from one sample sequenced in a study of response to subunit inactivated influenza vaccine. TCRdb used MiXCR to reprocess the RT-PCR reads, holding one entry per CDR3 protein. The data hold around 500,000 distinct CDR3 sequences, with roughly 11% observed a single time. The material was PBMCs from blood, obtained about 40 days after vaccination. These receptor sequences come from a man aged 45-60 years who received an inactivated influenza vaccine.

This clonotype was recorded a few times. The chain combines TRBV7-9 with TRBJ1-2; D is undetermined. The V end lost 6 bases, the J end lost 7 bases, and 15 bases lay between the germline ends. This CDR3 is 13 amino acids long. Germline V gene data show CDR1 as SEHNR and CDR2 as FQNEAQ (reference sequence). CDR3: CASRQTEDLGYTF. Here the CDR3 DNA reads TGTGCCAGCAGACAAACAGAGGACCTTGGCTACACCTTC.

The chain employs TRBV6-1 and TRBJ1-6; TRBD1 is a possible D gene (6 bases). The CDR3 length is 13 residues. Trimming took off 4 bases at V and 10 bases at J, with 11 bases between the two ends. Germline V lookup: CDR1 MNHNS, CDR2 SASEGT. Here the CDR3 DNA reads TGTGCCAGCAGTGTAGGAGGGGGATCACCCCTCCACTTT. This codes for CASSVGGGSPLHF.

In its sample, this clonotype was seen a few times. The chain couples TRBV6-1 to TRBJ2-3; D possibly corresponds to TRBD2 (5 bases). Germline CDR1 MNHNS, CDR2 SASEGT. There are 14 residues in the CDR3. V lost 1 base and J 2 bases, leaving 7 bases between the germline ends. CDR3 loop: CASSEGGITDTQYF. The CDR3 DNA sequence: TGTGCCAGCAGTGAAGGAGGGATCACAGATACGCAGTATTTT.

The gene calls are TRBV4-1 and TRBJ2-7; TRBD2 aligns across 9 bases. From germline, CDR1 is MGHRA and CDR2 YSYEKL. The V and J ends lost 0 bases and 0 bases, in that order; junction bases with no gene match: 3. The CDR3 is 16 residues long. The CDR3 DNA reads TGCGCCAGCAGCCAAGAAGGTAGCGGGAGCTCCTACGAGCAGTACTTC. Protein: CASSQEGSGSSYEQYF.

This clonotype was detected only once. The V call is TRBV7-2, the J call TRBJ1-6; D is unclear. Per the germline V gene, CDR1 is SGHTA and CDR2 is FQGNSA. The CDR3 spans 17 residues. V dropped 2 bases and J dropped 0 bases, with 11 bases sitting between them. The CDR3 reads CASSLQSGSSYNSPLHF. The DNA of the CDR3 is TGTGCCAGCAGCTTACAGTCTGGGAGCTCCTATAATTCACCCCTCCACTTT.

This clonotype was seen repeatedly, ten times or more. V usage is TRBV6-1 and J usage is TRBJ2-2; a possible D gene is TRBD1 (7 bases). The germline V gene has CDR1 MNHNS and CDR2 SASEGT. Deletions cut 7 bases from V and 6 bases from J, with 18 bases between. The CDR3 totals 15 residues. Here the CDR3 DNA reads TGTGCCAGCATGGAGGGGGCGAGTCTAGCCGGGGAGCTGTTTTTT. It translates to CASMEGASLAGELFF.

CDR3 DNA sequence: TGTGCCAGCCGAAGACCGACAGGGAATAGCTACGAGCAGTACTTC. Translation: CASRRPTGNSYEQYF. This chain joins TRBV6-1 and TRBJ2-7, with 7 bases that match TRBD1. The CDR3 has 15 residues. J gave up 3 bases and V 8 bases, and 13 bases lay outside the gene matches. The V gene's germline CDR1 is MNHNS and CDR2 SASEGT.

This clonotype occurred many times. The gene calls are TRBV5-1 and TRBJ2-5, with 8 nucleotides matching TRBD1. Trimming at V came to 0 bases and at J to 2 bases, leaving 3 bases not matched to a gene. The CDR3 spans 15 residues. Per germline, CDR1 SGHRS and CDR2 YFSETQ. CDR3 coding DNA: TGCGCCAGCAGCTTGGACAGGGGGTGGCAAGAGACCCAGTACTTC. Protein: CASSLDRGWQETQYF.

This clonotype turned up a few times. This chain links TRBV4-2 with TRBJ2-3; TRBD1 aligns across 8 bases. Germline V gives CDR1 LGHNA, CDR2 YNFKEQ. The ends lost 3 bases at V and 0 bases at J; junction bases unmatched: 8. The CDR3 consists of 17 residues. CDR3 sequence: CASSHQQGETSTDTQYF. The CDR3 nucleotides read TGTGCCAGCAGCCATCAACAGGGGGAAACTAGCACAGATACGCAGTATTTT.

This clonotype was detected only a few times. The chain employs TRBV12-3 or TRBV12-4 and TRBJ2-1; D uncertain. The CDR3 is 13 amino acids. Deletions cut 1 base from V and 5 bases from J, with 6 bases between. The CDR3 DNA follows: TGTGCCAGCAGTTTAGAGGAAAACAATGAGCAGTTCTTC. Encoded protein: CASSLEENNEQFF.

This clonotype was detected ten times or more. CDR3 in DNA: TGTGCCAGCAGCTTAGCGGTATCAATCGCAGATACGCAGTATTTT. Encoded protein: CASSLAVSIADTQYF. The chain carries TRBV7-6 and TRBJ2-3, with D unresolved. Germline CDR1 reads SGHVS; CDR2 reads FNYEAQ. V gave up 0 bases and J gave up 4 bases, with 11 bases separating them. This CDR3 spans 15 amino acids.

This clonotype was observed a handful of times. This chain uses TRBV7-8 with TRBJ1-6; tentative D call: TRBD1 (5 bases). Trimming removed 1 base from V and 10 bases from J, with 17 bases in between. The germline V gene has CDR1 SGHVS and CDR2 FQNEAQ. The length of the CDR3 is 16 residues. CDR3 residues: CASSLGLGVPKSPLHF. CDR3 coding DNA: TGTGCCAGCAGCTTAGGTTTAGGGGTACCAAAATCACCCCTCCACTTT. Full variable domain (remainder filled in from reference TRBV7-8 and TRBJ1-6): GAGVSQSPRYKVAKRGQDVALRCDPISGHVSLFWYQQALGQGPEFLTYFQNEAQLDKSGLPSDRFFAERPEGSVSTLKIQRTQQEDSAVYLCASSLGLGVPKSPLHFGNGTRLTVT.

The CDR3 here is CASRRLTYEQYF. Written as DNA, the CDR3 is TGTGCCAGCAGGCGGCTCACCTACGAGCAGTACTTC. The J gene is TRBJ2-7, the V gene TRBV28, with unresolved D. Trimming removed 6 bases at V and 2 bases at J, with 8 bases between. CDR1 and CDR2 from the germline V gene are MDHEN and SYDVKM. This CDR3 has 12 amino acids. The complete variable domain, with remaining parts taken from reference TRBV28 and TRBJ2-7, reads DVKVTQSSRYLVKRTGEKVFLECVQDMDHENMFWYRQDPGLGLRLIYFSYDVKMKEKGDIPEGYSVSREKKERFSLILESASTNQTSMYLCASRRLTYEQYFGPGTRLTVT.

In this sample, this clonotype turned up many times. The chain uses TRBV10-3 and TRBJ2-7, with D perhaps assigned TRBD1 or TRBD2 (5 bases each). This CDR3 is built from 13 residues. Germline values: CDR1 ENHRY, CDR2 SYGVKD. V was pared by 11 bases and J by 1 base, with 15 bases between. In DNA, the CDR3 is TGTGCCGTCCGGGACGGAGATTCCTACGAGCAGTACTTC. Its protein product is CAVRDGDSYEQYF.

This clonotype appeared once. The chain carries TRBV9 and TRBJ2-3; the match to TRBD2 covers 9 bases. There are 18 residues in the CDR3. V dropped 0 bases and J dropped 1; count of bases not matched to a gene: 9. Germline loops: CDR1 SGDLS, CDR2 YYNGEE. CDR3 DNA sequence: TGTGCCAGCAGCGTAGGAACTAGCGGGCCGAGAGGCACAGATACGCAGTATTTT. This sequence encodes CASSVGTSGPRGTDTQYF.

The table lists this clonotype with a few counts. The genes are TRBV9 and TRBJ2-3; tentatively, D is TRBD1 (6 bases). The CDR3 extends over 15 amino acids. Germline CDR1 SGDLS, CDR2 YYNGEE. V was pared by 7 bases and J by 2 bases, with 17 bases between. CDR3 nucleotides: TGTGCCAGCGGAGACAGGCGGTCTTCCACAGATACGCAGTATTTT. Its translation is CASGDRRSSTDTQYF.

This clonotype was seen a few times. Here the CDR3 reads CASSVDGRLYEQYF. CDR3 DNA: TGTGCCAGCAGCGTAGACGGACGGCTCTACGAGCAGTACTTC. The V gene is TRBV9, the J gene TRBJ2-7, with no clear D. From germline, CDR1 is SGDLS and CDR2 YYNGEE. This CDR3 is 14 amino acids long. Between the trimmed V and J ends, which lost 0 bases and 3 bases, there was a span of 10 bases.

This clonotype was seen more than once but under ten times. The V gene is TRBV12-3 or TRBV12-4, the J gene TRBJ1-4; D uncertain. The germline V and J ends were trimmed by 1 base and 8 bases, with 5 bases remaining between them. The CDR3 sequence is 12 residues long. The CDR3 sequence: CASSLGLEKLFF. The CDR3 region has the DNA TGTGCCAGCAGTTTAGGGTTGGAAAAACTGTTTTTT.